The text below deals with one TCR beta chain. Its cognate antigen is unknown. Other DNA sequences from this sample encode an identical CDR3 as well. The method was immunoSEQ multiplex PCR; TCRdb's version includes in-frame clones alone and lacks a portion of them. The top ten clones hold roughly 10% of a sample with about 240,000 clones, roughly 90% of them seen once. This record belongs to a study of Ad26.COV2.S vaccination and SARS-CoV-2 variants. Study results and caveats: Similar non-spike TCR breadth was observed in recipients of vaccine and of placebo.

Stated treatment: 19 received Ad26.COV2.S at low or high dose, single or two shots; several received placebo; per-sample allocation not given. Day 63 after the first injection of vaccine or placebo was the sampling time. Trimming removed 0 bases from V and 1 base from J, with 4 bases in between. Germline-derived CDR1 and CDR2 are MNHNS and SASEGT. CDR3 length equals 15 residues. Here the sequenced sample was peripheral blood, taken in a trial of Ad26.COV2.S vaccine versus placebo. The sequence was collected from a person between 18 and 60 years old who received the Ad26.COV2.S COVID-19 vaccine or a placebo. The chain joins TRBV6-1 to TRBJ2-6, with D hard to call. This chain's CDR3 is CASSEASSGANVLTF. CDR3 sequence (DNA): TGTGCCAGCAGTGAAGCATCTTCTGGGGCCAACGTCCTGACTTTC.